This entry is about one T cell receptor beta chain. Its target is not known. These data originate in a study of T cells in localized non-small cell lung cancer. Regarding the study as a whole: Higher blood T cell density went with longer overall survival. Adjacent lung was found to contain a median around 56 of the top 100 tumor clones.

Data came from immunoSEQ multiplex PCR; TCRdb stores just in-frame clones and leaves some out. The sample records around 100,000 clones, roughly 87% being singletons. The clonotype originates from a man aged 40-75 years with stage I squamous cell lung carcinoma. Source: peripheral blood, taken before any cancer treatment.

CDR3 sequence: CASSGGPTDTQYF. DNA of the CDR3: TGCGCCAGCAGCGGGGGGCCAACAGATACGCAGTATTTT. This chain uses TRBV5-1 with TRBJ2-3, with D perhaps matching TRBD1 or TRBD2 (6 bases each). The CDR3 contains 13 residues. The germline V gene has CDR1 SGHRS and CDR2 YFSETQ. V was pared by 4 bases and J by 3 bases, with 9 bases between.